This is a list of T cell receptor beta chains from one sample in a study of blood T cell repertoires in COVID-19. Produced via immunoSEQ multiplex PCR; TCRdb's table is partial and in-frame only. The sample lists some 60,000 clones; roughly 90% were seen once. The sequenced sample was peripheral blood. All receptors come from a man in his 60s with acute or convalescent COVID-19. Each CDR3 is given with its conserved first and last residue. The D gene is left open where the match is weak. For some rows the clone size is stated as once, few or many, or as a class when expanded; others skip it.

v_call	j_call	cdr3_length	clone_size	d_call	cdr3_nt	cdr3_aa
TRBV9	TRBJ1-5	14	-	-	TGTGCCAGCAGCGTAGATGCAGGGAACCAGCCCCAGCATTTT	CASSVDAGNQPQHF
TRBV10-3	TRBJ2-7	11	-	-	TGTGCCACCTCAGTCAACTACGAGCAGTACTTC	CATSVNYEQYF
TRBV5-1	TRBJ1-1	14	-	TRBD1	TGCGCCAGCAGCCAACAGGGGGCGACAACTGAAGCTTTCTTT	CASSQQGATTEAFF
TRBV6-5	TRBJ1-6	14	-	-	TGTGCCACCAGGACAGCAGTTTATAATTCACCCCTCCACTTT	CATRTAVYNSPLHF
TRBV6-5	TRBJ1-2	15	-	-	TGTGCCAGCAGCGGAACAGGGAGGGTTGACTATGGCTACACCTTC	CASSGTGRVDYGYTF
TRBV7-2	TRBJ2-4	13	-	TRBD1	TGTGCCAGCAGCTCGGACAGGAGAAACATTCAGTACTTC	CASSSDRRNIQYF
TRBV9	TRBJ2-5	14	-	TRBD2	TGTGCCAGCAGCGGAACTAGCGGGGGAGGTACCCAGTACTTC	CASSGTSGGGTQYF
TRBV7-9	TRBJ1-2	15	-	TRBD1	TGTGCCAGCAGCTTAGGGACAGGAATTGACTATGGCTACACCTTC	CASSLGTGIDYGYTF
TRBV6-1	TRBJ2-5	14	-	-	TGTGCCAGCAGTGAAGGTGGAGTCTTGGAGACCCAGTACTTC	CASSEGGVLETQYF
TRBV15	TRBJ1-3	15	once	-	TGTGCCACCAGCAGAGATCCACTCTCTGGAAACACCATATATTTT	CATSRDPLSGNTIYF
TRBV21-1	TRBJ1-3	16	-	-	TGTGCCAGCAGCAAATTCTTGTCTCAGTATGGAAACACCATATATTTT	CASSKFLSQYGNTIYF
TRBV10-1	TRBJ2-1	17	-	TRBD2	TGCGCCAGCAGTGAGCTACGAGGGACTAGCGGGGGGGATGAGCAGTTCTTC	CASSELRGTSGGDEQFF
TRBV6-5	TRBJ2-7	14	-	TRBD1	TGTGCCAGCAGACGGGACAGGGGGACCTACGAGCAGTACTTC	CASRRDRGTYEQYF
TRBV15	TRBJ2-7	19	-	TRBD1	TGTGCCACCAGCAGAGTCTTCTCGGACCGGACAGGGGGCTCCTACGAGCAGTACTTC	CATSRVFSDRTGGSYEQYF
TRBV7-8	TRBJ2-7	14	-	TRBD2	TGTGCCAGCAGCTCACTAGCGGGGGGCTACGAGCAGTACTTC	CASSSLAGGYEQYF
TRBV4-1	TRBJ1-2	19	-	TRBD1	TGCGCCAGCAGCCAGCCGGATGGGACAGGGGGCTTCAGAGGCTATGGCTACACCTTC	CASSQPDGTGGFRGYGYTF
TRBV7-9	TRBJ1-1	14	-	-	TGTGCCAGCAGCTTGGAGGGAGGAAGGACTGAAGCTTTCTTT	CASSLEGGRTEAFF
TRBV24-1	TRBJ2-2	13	-	-	TGTGCCACCAGTGATTCGGGCACCGGGGAGCTGTTTTTT	CATSDSGTGELFF
TRBV3-1/TRBV3-2	TRBJ1-1	13	-	-	TGTGCCAGCAGCCAACTTTCGAACACTGAAGCTTTCTTT	CASSQLSNTEAFF
TRBV5-4	TRBJ1-5	13	few	-	TGTGCCAGCAGGCCCTACCGGGATCAGCCCCAGCATTTT	CASRPYRDQPQHF
TRBV6-1	TRBJ2-6	17	-	-	TGTGCCAGCAGTGAGAAACACAGGTTCTCTGGGGCCAACGTCCTGACTTTC	CASSEKHRFSGANVLTF
TRBV9	TRBJ2-7	14	-	TRBD1	TGTGCCAGCAGCGTAGGGGGACAGTCCTACGAGCAGTACTTC	CASSVGGQSYEQYF
TRBV10-2	TRBJ1-2	12	-	-	TGCGCCAGCAGTGAGGGGGCCCATGGCTACACCTTC	CASSEGAHGYTF
TRBV11-2	TRBJ2-1	14	-	TRBD1	TGTGCCAGCAGCTTAGACATAGAGACAGGGAGAAAGTTCTTC	CASSLDIETGRKFF
TRBV4-1	TRBJ1-5	15	-	-	TGCGCCAGCAGCCAAGATCCCGGGGGCAATCAGCCCCAGCATTTT	CASSQDPGGNQPQHF
TRBV24-1	TRBJ2-1	18	-	TRBD2	TGTGCCACCAGTGATCGCCGCCCCACTAGCGGGGACTACAATGAGCAGTTCTTC	CATSDRRPTSGDYNEQFF
TRBV11-2	TRBJ2-7	14	-	-	TGTGCCAGCAGCAACGCGGACAGTTCCTACGAGCAGTACTTC	CASSNADSSYEQYF
TRBV6-5	TRBJ2-7	13	few	-	TGTGCCAGCAGTAGACAGAGCTCCTACGAGCAGTACTTC	CASSRQSSYEQYF
TRBV6-6	TRBJ2-7	12	-	TRBD1	TGTGCAGTCGGGGACAGCCCCTACGAGCAGTACTTC	CAVGDSPYEQYF
TRBV3-1/TRBV3-2	TRBJ2-5	16	-	TRBD2	TGTGCCAGCAGCCAACCTCGACTAGCGGGGCTGGGGACCCAGTACTTC	CASSQPRLAGLGTQYF
TRBV7-3	TRBJ2-1	15	-	TRBD1	TGTGCCAGCAGCTCGACAGGGGTTTCCTACAATGAGCAGTTCTTC	CASSSTGVSYNEQFF
TRBV5-5	TRBJ2-1	16	-	TRBD2	TGTGCCAGCAGCCCCTCGGGAGGGGGGCTTACCAATGAGCAGTTCTTC	CASSPSGGGLTNEQFF
TRBV9	TRBJ1-3	18	-	-	TGTGCCAGCAGCCGGGCCCCAGGGTTTGCCCTCTCTGGAAACACCATATATTTT	CASSRAPGFALSGNTIYF
TRBV2	TRBJ1-5	14	once	-	TGTGCCAGCAGCCGAGGTGTCCGCAATCAGCCCCAGCATTTT	CASSRGVRNQPQHF
TRBV5-1	TRBJ2-2	14	-	-	TGCGCCAGCAGCCTGGACGGAGGCACCGGGGAGCTGTTTTTT	CASSLDGGTGELFF
TRBV18	TRBJ2-7	14	-	-	TGTGCCAGCTCACCACGGCAGATTCCCTACGAGCAGTACTTC	CASSPRQIPYEQYF
TRBV6-5	TRBJ1-5	16	-	-	TGTGCCAGCAGTTCTTTACAGGGCACCAGCAATCAGCCCCAGCATTTT	CASSSLQGTSNQPQHF
TRBV6-5	TRBJ1-3	15	once	-	TGTGCCAGCAGTTACCTAAGAGTCTCTGGAAACACCATATATTTT	CASSYLRVSGNTIYF
TRBV24-1	TRBJ2-5	13	once	-	TGTGCCACCAGTGGGGACATTACGGAGACCCAGTACTTC	CATSGDITETQYF
TRBV15	TRBJ1-5	17	-	-	TGTGCCACCAGCAGAGATAAATACAATCGGACTGGCCAGCCCCAGCATTTT	CATSRDKYNRTGQPQHF
TRBV27	TRBJ1-2	14	-	TRBD1	TGTGCCAGCAGTTCGAGGACAGGGGGAGGTGGCTACACCTTC	CASSSRTGGGGYTF
TRBV7-3	TRBJ1-2	15	-	-	TGTGCCAGCAGCTTGCGACACCAATATAACTATGGCTACACCTTC	CASSLRHQYNYGYTF
TRBV10-3	TRBJ1-2	14	-	-	TGTGCCATCAGTGAGGAGGGACTCGACTATGGCTACACCTTC	CAISEEGLDYGYTF
TRBV27	TRBJ2-6	17	-	TRBD1	TGTGCCAGCAGGCCGGGACAGGGGGCGGTGGGGGCCAACGTCCTGACTTTC	CASRPGQGAVGANVLTF
TRBV7-9	TRBJ2-1	14	-	TRBD2	TGTGCGTCGACTAGCGGGGGGGCTGGCAATGAGCAGTTCTTC	CASTSGGAGNEQFF
TRBV6-5	TRBJ1-2	15	-	TRBD1	TGTGCCAGCAGTTACTCCGGACAGGCGAACTATGGCTACACCTTC	CASSYSGQANYGYTF
TRBV9	TRBJ1-6	13	few	-	TGTGCCAGCAGCGTAGGCCAGGGTTCACCCCTCCACTTT	CASSVGQGSPLHF
TRBV7-8	TRBJ1-4	15	-	-	TGTGCCAGCAGCTTAGGAGGCGGGCGCGGTGAAAAACTGTTTTTT	CASSLGGGRGEKLFF
TRBV30	TRBJ2-7	11	-	-	TGTGCCTGGAGCGGACAGTACGAGCAGTACTTC	CAWSGQYEQYF
TRBV11-3	TRBJ2-1	15	-	-	TGTGCCAGCAGCCCGACAGGTAGGTCCTACAATGAGCAGTTCTTC	CASSPTGRSYNEQFF
TRBV19	TRBJ2-1	13	-	-	TGTGCCAGTAGTATAGTGGAGGGGAATGAGCAGTTCTTC	CASSIVEGNEQFF
TRBV2	TRBJ1-5	16	-	TRBD1	TGTGCCAGCAGTGGGGGGGGACAGGGCGTTTATCAGCCCCAGCATTTT	CASSGGGQGVYQPQHF